This TCR beta chain was identified during a study of cytomegalovirus exposure and HLA in healthy donors (dated by TCRdb to the late 2010s). With regard to the full study: The 670 or so repertoires of the first cohort and the 95 to 150 validation repertoires were produced on the same platform, according to a later analysis. The study aimed to test whether cataloging public T cell receptors could reveal signatures of past pathogen exposure. In addition to the first cohort of about 650 subjects, a separate validation cohort of 100 to 150 different subjects was used. To predict cytomegalovirus infection status, the study brought together high-throughput TCR immunosequencing, statistical association of individual TCRs with disease status, and machine learning. Overall study outcomes, separate from this receptor: The authors suggested that the approach could potentially be generalized to other disease states and immunological phenotypes. In both the original and validation cohorts, the classifier was reported to diagnose cytomegalovirus status with high specificity and sensitivity. Most TCR sequences were observed very rarely across donors, whereas some public TCRs were present in many individuals. In vitro tests confirmed that three of the cytomegalovirus-associated TCR beta chains recognize cytomegalovirus antigens. The study listed 164 TCR beta chains as associated with cytomegalovirus. A later analysis had no HLA typing for the validation cohort, so co-occurrence there was scored across all 120 or so repertoires. In a later analysis, TCRs clustered in the first cohort were found to also tend to co-occur in the 110 or so validation repertoires, with 85% to 95% of cluster scores above 0.

The library was obtained by the immunoSEQ multiplex PCR assay. The authors processed their data as follows. To diagnose cytomegalovirus status from the catalog of TCR beta chain sequences, a statistical classification framework was built. The clones in this table, taken by TCRdb from immuneACCESS, are in-frame only. Not every clone is retained; where verified, under half of the shortfall comes from an unresolved V gene, and the cause of the rest is unknown. V and J calls and clone size are as listed in that table; D and trimming were resolved from the DNA. The sample includes some 140,000 clones, with 82% observed a single time. The top ten constitute 25% to 30% of the sample. As concerns this clone: The antigen this receptor binds is unknown. No base quality values were provided; no much bigger clone lies one nucleotide off.

The donors were included in the validation cohort of 120 subjects, a group kept apart from the roughly 680-subject first cohort. Taken from cysteine to phenylalanine, the CDR3 has 16 residues. Only the CDR3 portion is preserved as DNA: 48 bases, with reading frame beginning at the first base. V is reduced by 2 bases and J by 3 bases, leaving a spacing of 17 bases between them. CDR1 and CDR2 are drawn from the germline V gene: ENHRY, SYGVKD. The sequence was obtained from a man aged 25-45 years in good health and CMV-seropositive. In this chain, TRBV10-3 is recombined with TRBJ2-7; the D region possibly corresponds to TRBD1 (6 bases align). Sequenced sample: PBMCs. CDR3 reads: CAISETQQGAGYEQYF. The sequenced DNA: TGTGCCATCAGTGAGACGCAACAGGGTGCTGGCTACGAGCAGTACTTC.